This TCR beta chain emerged from a study of blood T cell repertoires in COVID-19. Study-level information: COVID-19 samples from acute and convalescent phases originated in the United States, Italy and Spain.

Germline V lookup: CDR1 SGHAT, CDR2 FQNNGV. Between the trimmed V and J ends, which lost 1 base and 1 base, there was a span of 16 bases. The CDR3 is 17 residues long. The repertoire was sequenced with immunoSEQ multiplex PCR; TCRdb's copy has only in-frame clones and lacks some. The sample shows 70,000 to 100,000 clones, less than 75% of them seen only once. The receptor's source is a woman aged 55-75 years in a cohort sampled during active or convalescent COVID-19. The rearrangement links TRBV11-2 to TRBJ1-1; tentative D call: TRBD1 (6 bases). Sequencing was done on a sample of peripheral blood. The CDR3 nucleotides read TGTGCCAGCAGCTTAGCGCGGGGGGGCAGAGCGAACACTGAAGCTTTCTTT. The encoded protein is CASSLARGGRANTEAFF.